What follows are 28 T cell receptor beta chains derived from one specimen sequenced in a study of type 1 and type 2 diabetes patients. PCR was run on genomic DNA. Amplification of the beta chain CDR3 used 30 forward and 13 reverse multiplex primers. TCRdb passed the multiplex PCR reads through MiXCR, listing each CDR3 protein once. The table lists fewer than 300,000 distinct CDR3 sequences, roughly 48% of them singletons. The sequenced material came from peripheral blood mononuclear cells (PBMCs). All receptors come from a man aged 18 to 35 with type 2 diabetes.

The genes are TRBV7-6 and TRBJ2-5; tentatively, D is TRBD2 (5 bases). Germline CDR1 and CDR2: SGHVS and FNYEAQ. V was clipped by 5 bases and J by 2 bases, with 12 bases between them. The CDR3 length is 14 residues. The CDR3 sequence is CASSAEDWQETQYF. CDR3 coding DNA: TGTGCCAGCAGCGCCGAGGACTGGCAAGAGACCCAGTACTTC.

This clonotype was picked up a small number of times. This chain connects TRBV19 to TRBJ1-5, with 11 positions matching TRBD1. In germline, CDR1 is LNHDA, CDR2 SQIVND (reference sequence). The CDR3 is made up of 14 amino acids. V was clipped by 4 bases and J by 6 bases; unmatched bases: 2. CDR3 sequence (DNA): TGTGCCAGTAGTAAGGGGACAGGGGGTCAGCCCCAGCATTTT. Its translation: CASSKGTGGQPQHF.

This clonotype appeared a few times. The chain carries TRBV7-3 and TRBJ2-3; the D gene is possibly TRBD1 (5 bases). This CDR3 region has 13 residues. CDR1 and CDR2 (germline): SGHTA, FQGTGA. V was cut by 5 bases and J by 2 bases, with 8 bases left in between. CDR3 region: CASSATVTDTQYF. CDR3 sequence (DNA): TGTGCCAGCAGCGCGACAGTCACAGATACGCAGTATTTT.

V usage is TRBV28 and J usage is TRBJ1-4; tentatively, D is TRBD1 (5 bases). Per germline, CDR1 MDHEN and CDR2 SYDVKM. The CDR3 is 15 amino acids. Trimming shortened V by 2 bases and J by 8 bases, and 15 bases separated the two germline ends. CDR3 sequence: CASSLGGTGKEKLFF. Here the CDR3 DNA reads TGTGCCAGCAGTTTAGGAGGGACCGGGAAAGAAAAACTGTTTTTT.

The rearrangement joins TRBV27 to TRBJ2-7, with 12 bases identical to TRBD2. CDR1 is MNHEY and CDR2 is SMNVEV in the germline V gene (reference sequence). V shed 7 bases, J shed 5 bases, and the junction held 6 bases outside the gene matches. The CDR3 has 14 amino acids. CDR3 bases: TGTGCCAGCACCTCCGGGACTAGCGGGCACGAGCAGTACTTC. Protein sequence: CASTSGTSGHEQYF.

This chain uses TRBV2 with TRBJ2-5; no clear D gene. This CDR3 has 15 amino acids. Trimming pared 6 bases from V and 0 bases from J, leaving 14 bases between. Germline V lookup: CDR1 SNHLY, CDR2 FYNNEI. CDR3 DNA sequence: TGTGCCAGCAGAATGGGCCTTCCGTACCAAGAGACCCAGTACTTC. This codes for CASRMGLPYQETQYF.

This clonotype was counted only a few times. The chain couples TRBV30 to TRBJ1-2; 9 bases agree with TRBD1. This CDR3 is 15 amino acids long. Germline CDR1 GTSNPN, CDR2 SVGIG (reference sequence). V shed 5 bases and J 8 bases; nucleotides not matched to a gene: 15. Here the CDR3 reads CAWGAWDRADRGYTF. CDR3 DNA: TGTGCCTGGGGGGCTTGGGACAGGGCGGATCGGGGCTACACCTTC.

This clonotype has just a few counts. The CDR3 DNA follows: TGTGCCAGCAGTGTTCAAGCGGGGGGGAAAGAGACCCAGTACTTC. Its translation: CASSVQAGGKETQYF. This chain uses TRBV2 with TRBJ2-5, with TRBD2 identical over 10 bases. Per the germline V gene, CDR1 is SNHLY and CDR2 is FYNNEI. The CDR3 runs to 15 residues. V shed 4 bases, J shed 3 bases, and the junction held 5 bases outside the gene matches.

J is TRBJ2-2 and V is TRBV6-2 or TRBV6-3; D gene uncertain. The germline V gene encodes CDR1 MNHEY and CDR2 SVGEGT. Trimming removed 6 bases at V and 2 bases at J, with 19 bases between. CDR3 size: 17 residues. The CDR3 reads CASSYTKNNINTGELFF. CDR3 coding DNA: TGTGCCAGCAGCTACACAAAAAACAATATAAACACCGGGGAGCTGTTTTTT.

The rearrangement joins TRBV7-9 to TRBJ2-3, with a tentative D call TRBD2 (5 bases). The germline V gene encodes CDR1 SEHNR and CDR2 FQNEAQ (reference sequence). The CDR3 is 15 amino acids. Trimming shortened V by 1 base and J by 0 bases, and 8 bases separated the two germline ends. The CDR3 protein is CASSLDEGSTDTQYF. In DNA form, the CDR3 reads TGTGCCAGCAGCTTAGATGAGGGCAGCACAGATACGCAGTATTTT.

The chain couples TRBV11-1 to TRBJ2-5, with D perhaps matching TRBD1 (5 bases). V lost 4 bases to trimming and J lost 4 bases, with 19 bases between them. Per germline, CDR1 SGHAT and CDR2 FQDESV (reference sequence). The CDR3 contains 16 residues. CDR3 loop: CASSSQTKQGRETQYF. The DNA for the CDR3 is TGTGCCAGCAGCTCCCAAACTAAGCAGGGAAGAGAGACCCAGTACTTC.

The rearrangement uses TRBV14 and TRBJ2-6; D is unresolved. The CDR3 has 13 residues. V was trimmed by 4 bases and J by 5 bases, leaving 6 bases between them. From germline, CDR1 is SGHDN and CDR2 FVKESK. This CDR3 reads CASSLGWANVLTF. The CDR3 bases are TGTGCCAGCAGCCTTGGCTGGGCCAACGTCCTGACTTTC.

Notes on this clonotype: A much bigger clone sits one base away, suggesting this may be a read error. This chain uses TRBV28 with TRBJ1-2; D remains unclear. Between the trimmed V and J ends, which lost 4 bases and 4 bases, there was a span of 13 bases. Germline CDR1 and CDR2: MDHEN and SYDVKM. The length of the CDR3 is 14 residues. CDR3: CASSSTPWTYGYTF. The CDR3 nucleotides read TGTGCCAGCAGTTCGACCCCCTGGACCTATGGCTACACCTTC.

This clonotype was seen more than once but under ten times. V is TRBV7-2 and J is TRBJ1-2, with D unclear. V was cut by 4 bases and J by 4 bases, with 10 bases left in between. The CDR3 has 13 amino acids. CDR1 SGHTA and CDR2 FQGNSA come from the germline V gene. The CDR3 bases are TGTGCCAGCAGCTCCCCCGGAACCTATGGCTACACCTTC. Its protein product is CASSSPGTYGYTF.

This clonotype was seen more than once but under ten times. This chain joins TRBV6-6 and TRBJ2-3, with 8 bases fitting TRBD2. Germline values: CDR1 MNHNY, CDR2 SVGAGI (reference sequence). This CDR3 spans 14 amino acids. Trimming removed 5 bases from V and 5 bases from J; junction bases left unmatched: 6. CDR3 DNA: TGTGCCAGCAGTGCAGTAGCGGGGCTAGATACGCAGTATTTT. This encodes CASSAVAGLDTQYF.

The rearrangement joins TRBV19 to TRBJ2-5, with 8 bases matching TRBD1. Unmatched junction bases numbered 4, after V lost 2 bases and J lost 5 bases. Germline CDR1 LNHDA, CDR2 SQIVND (reference sequence). This CDR3 contains 14 residues. The CDR3 region has the DNA TGTGCCAGTAGTATAACAGGGGGATCCGAGACCCAGTACTTC. The encoded protein is CASSITGGSETQYF.

There are a few counts of this clonotype. The V call is TRBV4-3, the J call TRBJ1-6; no clear D gene. Trimming removed 0 bases from V and 0 bases from J, with 6 bases in between. Germline lookup yields CDR1 LGHNA and CDR2 YSLEER. The CDR3 sequence is 16 residues long. For the CDR3, the DNA is TGCGCCAGCAGCCAAGATCGCGTCTCCTATAATTCACCCCTCCACTTT. Amino acids: CASSQDRVSYNSPLHF.

This clonotype was recorded a few times. The CDR3 region has the DNA TGTGCCAGCAGCACCGGGGCCTACTCCTACAATGAGCAGTTCTTC. It is translated as CASSTGAYSYNEQFF. This chain connects TRBV7-8 to TRBJ2-1; possibly TRBD1 or TRBD2 for D (5 bases each). Between the trimmed V and J ends, which lost 5 bases and 0 bases, there was a span of 11 bases. The CDR3 has 15 residues. Germline values: CDR1 SGHVS, CDR2 FQNEAQ.

Only a few counts were recorded for this clonotype. The chain couples TRBV12-3 or TRBV12-4 to TRBJ1-2; no definite D call. V was cut by 6 bases and J by 6 bases, with 14 bases left in between. The CDR3 has 13 residues. CDR3 amino acids: CASSDILGNGYTF. The CDR3 DNA reads as TGTGCCAGCAGCGATATTCTGGGGAATGGCTACACCTTC.

This clonotype was counted between two and nine times. The chain recombines TRBV2 with TRBJ2-3; 7 bases are shared with TRBD1. V was clipped by 6 bases and J by 2 bases; unmatched bases: 5. CDR3 size: 14 residues. The germline V gene encodes CDR1 SNHLY and CDR2 FYNNEI. The CDR3, as DNA: TGTGCCAGCAGAGAACAGGGGTCCACAGATACGCAGTATTTT. Translation: CASREQGSTDTQYF.

The chain employs TRBV7-9 and TRBJ2-3; D is perhaps TRBD2 (7 bases). This CDR3 is built from 20 residues. Germline V gene sequence: CDR1 SEHNR, CDR2 FQNEAQ (reference sequence). Trimming removed 2 bases from V and 5 bases from J, with 29 bases in between. The DNA of the CDR3 is TGTGCCAGCAGCTTACGTGGAGTAGGTAGCGGAGGGGGGGGTCGAGATACGCAGTATTTT. Amino acids: CASSLRGVGSGGGGRDTQYF.

This clonotype has more than one count but fewer than ten. The CDR3 coding sequence is TGTGCCTGTACCCCAAACAGGGGGCGGCAAGAGACCCAGTACTTC. Translation gives CACTPNRGRQETQYF. The chain couples TRBV30 to TRBJ2-5, with 9 bases lining up with TRBD1. This CDR3 has 15 amino acids. Trimming at V came to 6 bases and at J to 2 bases, leaving 10 bases not matched to a gene. Germline V gene sequence: CDR1 GTSNPN, CDR2 SVGIG (reference sequence).

The chain couples TRBV27 to TRBJ2-7; TRBD1 agrees at 10 bases. J gave up 7 bases and V 5 bases, and 5 bases lay outside the gene matches. The CDR3 totals 13 residues. Germline CDR1 reads MNHEY; CDR2 reads SMNVEV (reference sequence). The CDR3: CASSDRGLGEQYF. The CDR3 coding sequence is TGTGCCAGCAGTGACAGGGGGCTGGGTGAGCAGTACTTC.

As to this clonotype: Since a much larger clone is just one base distant, this may be a read error. The DNA for the CDR3 is TGTGCCAGCAGCTTAAACCTGTACACTGAAGCTTTCTTT. This gives the protein CASSLNLYTEAFF. The chain carries TRBV7-3 and TRBJ1-1; D not resolved. The V and J ends lost 1 base and 3 bases respectively, with 6 bases between them. This CDR3 has 13 amino acids. Germline V gene data show CDR1 as SGHTA and CDR2 as FQGTGA.

The V gene is TRBV7-9, the J gene TRBJ2-7, with 11 bases lining up with TRBD2. Germline loops: CDR1 SEHNR, CDR2 FQNEAQ (reference sequence). J lost 6 bases, V lost 5 bases, and 9 bases had no gene match. The CDR3 is 15 residues long. The CDR3 bases are TGTGCCAGCAGCCCAAGACTAGCGGGGCCTCTCGAGCAGTACTTC. Amino acid sequence: CASSPRLAGPLEQYF.

This sequence joins TRBV14 and TRBJ2-4; 7 nucleotides align to TRBD2. The CDR3 has 15 amino acids. CDR1 is SGHDN, CDR2 FVKESK, per germline. The J segment lost 1 base and the V segment lost 1 base, leaving 1 base of the junction unmatched. CDR3 in DNA: TGTGCCAGCAGCCAAGTCGGGGGGGCCAAAAACATTCAGTACTTC. Translated: CASSQVGGAKNIQYF.

The table lists this clonotype with a few counts. The gene calls are TRBV7-8 and TRBJ2-6; D is unclear. The germline V and J ends were trimmed by 5 bases and 0 bases, with 11 bases remaining between them. Germline-derived CDR1 and CDR2 are SGHVS and FQNEAQ. CDR3 size: 16 residues. The CDR3 loop reads CASSGRHVSGANVLTF. In DNA form, the CDR3 reads TGTGCCAGCAGCGGACGACACGTCTCTGGGGCCAACGTCCTGACTTTC.

This chain joins TRBV20-1 and TRBJ2-1; D not resolved. The V end was cut by 4 bases, the J end by 6 bases, with 7 bases between. The CDR3 runs 11 residues. Germline-derived CDR1 and CDR2 are DFQATT and SNEGSKA (reference sequence). The CDR3 sequence: CSAMGGNEQFF. The CDR3, as DNA: TGCAGTGCTATGGGCGGCAATGAGCAGTTCTTC.